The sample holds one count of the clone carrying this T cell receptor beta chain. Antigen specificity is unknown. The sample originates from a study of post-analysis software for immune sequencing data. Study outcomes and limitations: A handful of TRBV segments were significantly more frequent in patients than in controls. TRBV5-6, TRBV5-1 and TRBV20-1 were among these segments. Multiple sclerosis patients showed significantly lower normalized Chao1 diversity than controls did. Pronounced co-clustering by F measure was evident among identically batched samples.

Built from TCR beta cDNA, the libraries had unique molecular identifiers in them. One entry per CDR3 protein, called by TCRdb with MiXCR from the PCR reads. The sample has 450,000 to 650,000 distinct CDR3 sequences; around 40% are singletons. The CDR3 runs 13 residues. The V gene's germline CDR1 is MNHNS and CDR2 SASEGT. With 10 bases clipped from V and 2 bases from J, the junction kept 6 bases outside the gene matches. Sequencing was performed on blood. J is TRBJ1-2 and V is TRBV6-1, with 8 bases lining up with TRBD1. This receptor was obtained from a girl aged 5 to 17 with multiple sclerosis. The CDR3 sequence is CATQTGANYGYTF. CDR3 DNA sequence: TGTGCCACCCAGACAGGGGCCAACTATGGCTACACCTTC.